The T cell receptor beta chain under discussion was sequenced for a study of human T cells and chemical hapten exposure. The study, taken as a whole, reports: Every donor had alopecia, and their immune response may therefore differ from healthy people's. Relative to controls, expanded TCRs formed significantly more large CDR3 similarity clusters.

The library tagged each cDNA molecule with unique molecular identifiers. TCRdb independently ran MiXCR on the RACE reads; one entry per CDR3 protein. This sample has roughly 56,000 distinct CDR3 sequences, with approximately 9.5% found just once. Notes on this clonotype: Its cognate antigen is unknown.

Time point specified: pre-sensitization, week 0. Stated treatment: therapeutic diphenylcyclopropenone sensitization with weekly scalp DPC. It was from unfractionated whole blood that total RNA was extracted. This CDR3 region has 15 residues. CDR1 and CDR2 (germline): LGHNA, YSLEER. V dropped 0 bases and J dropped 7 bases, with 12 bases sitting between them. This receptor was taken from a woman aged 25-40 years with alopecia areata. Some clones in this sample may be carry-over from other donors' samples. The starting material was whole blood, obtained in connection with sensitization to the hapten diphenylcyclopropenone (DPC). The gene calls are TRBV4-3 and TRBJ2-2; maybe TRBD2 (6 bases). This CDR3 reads CASSQDSRGRGELFF. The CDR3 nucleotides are TGCGCCAGCAGCCAAGATTCGCGGGGCCGCGGGGAGCTGTTTTTT.